What follows are 11 T cell receptor beta chains derived from one specimen sequenced in a study of T cells expressing NK-cell markers. TCRdb re-called the 5' RACE reads and shows each CDR3 protein once, DNA omitted. Its table lists about half a million distinct CDR3 sequences. Source material: blood T cells: a sorted CD56 or NKG2C T cell subset, CD4+ or CD8+ T cells, or bulk PBMC T cells (not recorded which). All receptors derive from a woman aged 50 to 65 in good health.

The chain uses TRBV7-8 and TRBJ2-3; the TRBD2 assignment by TCRdb is unverifiable without DNA. The CDR3 contains 15 residues. Germline loops: CDR1 SGHVS, CDR2 FQNEAQ. This CDR3 is CASSPRREGLDTQYF. The variable domain in full, completed from reference TRBV7-8 and TRBJ2-3, reads GAGVSQSPRYKVAKRGQDVALRCDPISGHVSLFWYQQALGQGPEFLTYFQNEAQLDKSGLPSDRFFAERPEGSVSTLKIQRTQQEDSAVYLCASSPRREGLDTQYFGPGTRLTVL.

The J gene is TRBJ2-3, the V gene TRBV6-4; the D gene TCRdb calls, TRBD1, cannot be checked with no DNA. This CDR3 spans 16 amino acids. The germline CDR1 and CDR2 sequences are MRHNA and SNTAGT. Here the CDR3 reads CASSDGPGFVTDTQYF.

The chain couples TRBV20-1 to TRBJ2-3; TCRdb lists TRBD2, though no DNA is available to test this call. The CDR3 extends over 12 amino acids. Looked up from germline, CDR1 is DFQATT and CDR2 is SNEGSKA (reference sequence). The CDR3 here is CSAQAGADTQYF.

This sequence joins TRBV20-1 and TRBJ2-1; TCRdb gives TRBD2 as the D gene, but with no DNA this cannot be confirmed. Germline CDR1 reads DFQATT; CDR2 reads SNEGSKA (reference sequence). This CDR3 is built from 16 residues. CDR3 amino acids: CSVLAGGSFLYNEQFF.

The chain recombines TRBV20-1 with TRBJ2-7; TCRdb returns TRBD2, unconfirmable since there is no DNA. Germline lookup yields CDR1 DFQATT and CDR2 SNEGSKA (reference sequence). The CDR3 runs to 13 residues. The CDR3 here is CSVRQAGTYEQYF.

The chain uses TRBV7-8 and TRBJ1-3; TCRdb picks TRBD1, but there is no DNA to check that call. The CDR3 totals 16 residues. In germline, CDR1 is SGHVS, CDR2 FQNEAQ. CDR3 amino acids: CASSLYRGQSGNTIYF.

The chain carries TRBV2 and TRBJ2-1; the TCRdb call, TRBD2, lacks DNA for checking. The CDR3 totals 15 residues. CDR1 and CDR2 from the germline V gene are SNHLY and FYNNEI. The chain's CDR3 is CASSAGTASGNEQFF.

The J gene is TRBJ2-2, the V gene TRBV6-5; TCRdb proposes TRBD1, but this gene call is untestable without DNA. This CDR3 has 17 amino acids. Germline CDR1 reads MNHEY; CDR2 reads SVGAGI. This chain's CDR3 is CASFSQRQGLHPGELFF.

J is TRBJ1-2 and V is TRBV20-1; there is no DNA to check the TCRdb D call of TRBD1. This CDR3 is 16 amino acids long. Germline lookup yields CDR1 DFQATT and CDR2 SNEGSKA (reference sequence). CDR3: CSAGGTGGFLANGYTF.

V gene TRBV12-3 or TRBV12-4 combines with J gene TRBJ2-2; TCRdb outputs TRBD1, but without DNA this stays unchecked. CDR3 size: 16 residues. CDR3 protein: CASSFIRGQGTGELFF.

The chain couples TRBV4-1 to TRBJ2-7. The CDR3 consists of 13 residues. Germline CDR1 reads MGHRA; CDR2 reads YSYEKL. The CDR3 sequence: CASSQGLGEEQYF.